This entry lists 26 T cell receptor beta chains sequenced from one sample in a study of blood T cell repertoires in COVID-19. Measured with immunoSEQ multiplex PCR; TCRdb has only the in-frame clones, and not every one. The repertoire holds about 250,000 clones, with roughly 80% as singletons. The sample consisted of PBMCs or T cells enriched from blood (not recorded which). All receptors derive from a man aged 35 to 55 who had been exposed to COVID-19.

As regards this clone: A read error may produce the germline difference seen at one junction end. CDR3 residues: CASSIMARQGF. DNA for the CDR3: TGTGCCAGCAGCATTATGGCCCGGCAGGGTTTT. The chain carries TRBV27 and TRBJ1-5; the D gene is possibly TRBD1 (5 bases). CDR3 size: 11 residues. Germline V CDR1 and CDR2: MNHEY, SMNVEV (reference sequence).

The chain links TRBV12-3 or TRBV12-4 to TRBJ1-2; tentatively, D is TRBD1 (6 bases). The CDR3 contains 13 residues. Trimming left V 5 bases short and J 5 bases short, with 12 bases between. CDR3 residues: CASSRGRGYGYTF. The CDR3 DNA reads TGTGCCAGCAGTAGGGGCAGGGGTTATGGCTACACCTTC.

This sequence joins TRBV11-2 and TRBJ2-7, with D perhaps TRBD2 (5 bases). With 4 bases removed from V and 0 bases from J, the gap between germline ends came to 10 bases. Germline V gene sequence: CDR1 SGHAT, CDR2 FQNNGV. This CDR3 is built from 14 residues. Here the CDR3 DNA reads TGTGCCAGCAGCTCTGGACTGGACTCCTACGAGCAGTACTTC. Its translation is CASSSGLDSYEQYF.

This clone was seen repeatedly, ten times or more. The CDR3 region has the DNA TGTGCCGGAAGGACAGACTACGAGCAGTACTTC. This encodes CAGRTDYEQYF. V and J are TRBV30 and TRBJ2-7, with a tentative D call TRBD1 (6 bases). This CDR3 is built from 11 residues. Germline CDR1 reads GTSNPN; CDR2 reads SVGIG (reference sequence). V lost 8 bases, J lost 3 bases, and 11 bases lay in between.

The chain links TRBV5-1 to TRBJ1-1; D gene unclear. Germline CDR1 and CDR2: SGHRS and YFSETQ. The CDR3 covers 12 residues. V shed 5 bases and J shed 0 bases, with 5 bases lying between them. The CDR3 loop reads CASRRVNTEAFF. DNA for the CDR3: TGCGCCAGCAGGAGGGTGAACACTGAAGCTTTCTTT.

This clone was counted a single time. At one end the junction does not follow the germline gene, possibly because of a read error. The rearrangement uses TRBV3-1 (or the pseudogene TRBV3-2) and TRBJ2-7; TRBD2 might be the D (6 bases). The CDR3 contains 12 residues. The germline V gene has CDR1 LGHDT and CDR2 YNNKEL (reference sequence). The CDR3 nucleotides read TGTGCCAGCAGCCAATCAGAGGGACTCCCGAAATTC. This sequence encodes CASSQSEGLPKF.

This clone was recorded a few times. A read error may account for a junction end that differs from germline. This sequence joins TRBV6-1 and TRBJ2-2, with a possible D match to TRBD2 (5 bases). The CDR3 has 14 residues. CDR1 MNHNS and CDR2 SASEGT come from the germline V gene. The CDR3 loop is CASREERYTGELFF. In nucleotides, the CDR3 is TGTGCCAGCAGGGAAGAGCGGTACACCGGGGAGCTGTTTTTT.

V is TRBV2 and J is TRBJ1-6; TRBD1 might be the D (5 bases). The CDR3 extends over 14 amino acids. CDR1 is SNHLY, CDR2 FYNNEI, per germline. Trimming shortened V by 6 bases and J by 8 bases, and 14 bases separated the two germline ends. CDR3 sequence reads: CASRGLVRDSPLHF. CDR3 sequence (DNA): TGTGCCAGCAGGGGACTAGTGAGGGATTCACCCCTCCACTTT.

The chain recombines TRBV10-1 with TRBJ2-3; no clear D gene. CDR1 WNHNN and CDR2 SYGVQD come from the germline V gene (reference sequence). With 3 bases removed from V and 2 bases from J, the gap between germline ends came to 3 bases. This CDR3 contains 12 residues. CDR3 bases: TGCGCCAGCAGTGACTCCACAGATACGCAGTATTTT. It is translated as CASSDSTDTQYF.

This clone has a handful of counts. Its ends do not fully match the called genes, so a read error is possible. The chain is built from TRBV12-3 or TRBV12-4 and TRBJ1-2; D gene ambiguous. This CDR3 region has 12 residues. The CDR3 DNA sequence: TGTGCCAGCAGTTTAACCCTCGGAGTTACTAACTTC. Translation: CASSLTLGVTNF.

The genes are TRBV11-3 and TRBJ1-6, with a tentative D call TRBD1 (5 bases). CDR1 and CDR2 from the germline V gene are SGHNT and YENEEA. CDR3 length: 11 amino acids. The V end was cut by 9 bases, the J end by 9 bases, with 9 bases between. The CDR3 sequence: CARGGVSPLHF. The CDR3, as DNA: TGTGCCAGGGGGGGTGTTTCACCCCTCCACTTT.

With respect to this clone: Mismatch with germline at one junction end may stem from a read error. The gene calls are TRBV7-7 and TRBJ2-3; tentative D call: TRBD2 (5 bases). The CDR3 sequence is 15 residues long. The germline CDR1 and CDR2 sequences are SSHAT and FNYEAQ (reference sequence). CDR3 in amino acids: CASSVSDSSTDTQYF. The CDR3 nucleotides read TGTGCTAGCAGCGTTAGCGACTCTAGCACAGATACGCAGTATTTT.

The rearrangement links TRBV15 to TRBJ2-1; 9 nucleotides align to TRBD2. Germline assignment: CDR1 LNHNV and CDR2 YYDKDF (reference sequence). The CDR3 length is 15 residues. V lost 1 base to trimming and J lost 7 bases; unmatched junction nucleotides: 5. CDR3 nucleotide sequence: TGTGCCACCAGCAGAGTTAGCGGGAGTCTTAATGAGCAGTTCTTC. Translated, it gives CATSRVSGSLNEQFF.

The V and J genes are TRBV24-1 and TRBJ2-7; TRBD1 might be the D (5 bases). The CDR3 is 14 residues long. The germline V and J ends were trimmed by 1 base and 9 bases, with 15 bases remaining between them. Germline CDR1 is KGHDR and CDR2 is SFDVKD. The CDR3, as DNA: TGTGCCACCAGTGATTTCTTCGACAGCTCGGGGCAGTACTTC. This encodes CATSDFFDSSGQYF.

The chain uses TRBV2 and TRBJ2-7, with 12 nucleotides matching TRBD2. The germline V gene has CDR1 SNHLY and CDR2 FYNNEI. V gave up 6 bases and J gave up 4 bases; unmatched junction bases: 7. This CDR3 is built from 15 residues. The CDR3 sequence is CASRPGTSGLYEQYF. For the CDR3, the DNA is TGTGCCAGCAGGCCCGGGACTAGCGGGTTGTACGAGCAGTACTTC.

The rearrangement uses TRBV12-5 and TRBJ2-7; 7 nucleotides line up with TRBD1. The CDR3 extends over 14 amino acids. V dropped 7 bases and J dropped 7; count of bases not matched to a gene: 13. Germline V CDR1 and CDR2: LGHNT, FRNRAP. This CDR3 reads CASALGNRGFEQYF. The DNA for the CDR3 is TGTGCTAGTGCCTTGGGCAACAGGGGTTTTGAGCAGTACTTC. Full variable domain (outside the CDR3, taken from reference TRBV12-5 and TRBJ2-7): DARVTQTPRHKVTEMGQEVTMRCQPILGHNTVFWYRQTMMQGLELLAYFRNRAPLDDSGMPKDRFSAEMPDATLATLKIQPSEPRDSAVYFCASALGNRGFEQYFGPGTRLTVT.

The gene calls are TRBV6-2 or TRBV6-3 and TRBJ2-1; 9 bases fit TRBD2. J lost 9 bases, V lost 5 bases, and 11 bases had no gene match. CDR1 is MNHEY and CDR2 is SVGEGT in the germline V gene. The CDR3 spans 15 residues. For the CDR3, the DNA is TGTGCCAGCAGTATCGTAGCGGGAGAAGGGGGTGAGCAGTTCTTC. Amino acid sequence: CASSIVAGEGGEQFF.

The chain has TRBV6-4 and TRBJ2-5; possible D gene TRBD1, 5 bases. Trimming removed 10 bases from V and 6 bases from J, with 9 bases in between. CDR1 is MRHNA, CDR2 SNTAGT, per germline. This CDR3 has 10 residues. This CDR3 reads CATRTKTQYF. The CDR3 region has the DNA TGTGCCACCCGGACAAAGACCCAGTACTTC.

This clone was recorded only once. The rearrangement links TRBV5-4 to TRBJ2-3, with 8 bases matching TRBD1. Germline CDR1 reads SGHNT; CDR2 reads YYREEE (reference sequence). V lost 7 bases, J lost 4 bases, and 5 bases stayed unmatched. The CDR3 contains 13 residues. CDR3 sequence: CASSSGGPDTQYF. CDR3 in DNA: TGTGCCAGCTCGTCAGGGGGCCCAGATACGCAGTATTTT.

CDR3 sequence: CASSQELASEQFF. The CDR3, as DNA: TGTGCCAGCAGCCAAGAACTAGCCTCGGAGCAGTTCTTC. This chain joins TRBV4-2 and TRBJ2-1; weak D call: TRBD2 (6 bases). The germline V gene has CDR1 LGHNA and CDR2 YNFKEQ. Trimming shortened V by 0 bases and J by 10 bases, and 10 bases separated the two germline ends. The CDR3 sequence is 13 residues long.

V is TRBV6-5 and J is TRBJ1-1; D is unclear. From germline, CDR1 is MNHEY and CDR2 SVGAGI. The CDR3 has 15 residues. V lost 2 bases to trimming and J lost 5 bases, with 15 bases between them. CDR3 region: CASSYGLRTGTEAFF. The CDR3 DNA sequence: TGTGCCAGCAGTTACGGTCTCCGAACGGGAACTGAAGCTTTCTTT.

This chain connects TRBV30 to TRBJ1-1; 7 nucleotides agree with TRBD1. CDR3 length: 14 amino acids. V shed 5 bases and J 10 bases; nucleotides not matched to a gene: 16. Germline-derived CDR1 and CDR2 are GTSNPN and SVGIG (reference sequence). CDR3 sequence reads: CAWDPGQRGLGAFF. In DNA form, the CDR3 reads TGTGCCTGGGACCCGGGACAGAGAGGATTGGGAGCTTTCTTT. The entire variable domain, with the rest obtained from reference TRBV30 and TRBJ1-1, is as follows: SQTIHQWPATLVQPVGSPLSLECTVEGTSNPNLYWYRQAAGRGLQLLFYSVGIGQISSEVPQNLSASRPQDRQFILSSKKLLLSDSGFYLCAWDPGQRGLGAFFGQGTRLTVV.

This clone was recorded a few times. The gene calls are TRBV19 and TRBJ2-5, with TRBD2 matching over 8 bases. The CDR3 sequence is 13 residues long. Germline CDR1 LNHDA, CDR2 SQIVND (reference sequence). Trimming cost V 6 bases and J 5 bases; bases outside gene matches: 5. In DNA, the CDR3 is TGTGCCAGTAGGAGCGGGAGTAGGGAGACCCAGTACTTC. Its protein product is CASRSGSRETQYF.

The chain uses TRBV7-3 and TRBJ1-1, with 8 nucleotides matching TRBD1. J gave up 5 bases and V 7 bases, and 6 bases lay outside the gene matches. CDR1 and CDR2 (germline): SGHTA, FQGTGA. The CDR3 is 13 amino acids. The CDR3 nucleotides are TGTGCCAGCAAAGTGCAGGGGGCGACTGAAGCTTTCTTT. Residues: CASKVQGATEAFF.

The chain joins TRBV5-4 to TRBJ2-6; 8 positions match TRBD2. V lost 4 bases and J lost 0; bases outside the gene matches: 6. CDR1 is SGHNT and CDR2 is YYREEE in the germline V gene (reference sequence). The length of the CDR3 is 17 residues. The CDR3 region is CASSQPTSASGANVLTF. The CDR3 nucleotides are TGTGCCAGCAGCCAACCGACTAGCGCCTCTGGGGCCAACGTCCTGACTTTC.

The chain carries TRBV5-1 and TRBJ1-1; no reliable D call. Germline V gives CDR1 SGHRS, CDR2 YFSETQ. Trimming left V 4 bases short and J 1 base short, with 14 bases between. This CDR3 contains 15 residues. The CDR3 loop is CASSPSGSGNTEAFF. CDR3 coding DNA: TGCGCCAGCAGCCCCTCGGGGTCGGGGAACACTGAAGCTTTCTTT. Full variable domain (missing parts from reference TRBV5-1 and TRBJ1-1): KAGVTQTPRYLIKTRGQQVTLSCSPISGHRSVSWYQQTPGQGLQFLFEYFSETQRNKGNFPGRFSGRQFSNSRSEMNVSTLELGDSALYLCASSPSGSGNTEAFFGQGTRLTVV.